Listed below are T cell receptor beta chains from one sample, sequenced in a study of beta chain features in type 1 diabetes. Profiling relied on immunoSEQ multiplex PCR, and the TCRdb table lists in-frame clones only, not all of them. The sample lists tens of thousands of clones, 63% occurring once. The specimen was stem cell memory CD4+ T cells from blood. Receptor source: a woman aged 25 to 39 with type 1 diabetes. CDR3s include the opening cysteine and the closing phenylalanine or tryptophan. Fields, in order: V gene, clone size, J gene, D gene, CDR3 DNA, CDR3 protein. D genes are given only for firm matches. Some rows have no size entry. The others give once, few or many, or a class for an expanded clone.

TRBV7-2,-,TRBJ1-2,TRBD1,TGTGCCAGCAGCGCGGACAGGCGATATGGCTACACCTTC,CASSADRRYGYTF
TRBV19,-,TRBJ1-5,TRBD1,TGTGCCAGTATCGGGACAGGGATTTTTAGCAATCAGCCCCAGCATTTT,CASIGTGIFSNQPQHF
TRBV9,-,TRBJ2-1,TRBD2,TGTGCCAGCAGCGTAATGGGTAGCGGGGAGCTCAATGAGCAGTTCTTC,CASSVMGSGELNEQFF
TRBV10-3,-,TRBJ2-3,-,TGTGCCATCAGTGAGTCGACGGGAACAGATACGCAGTATTTT,CAISESTGTDTQYF
TRBV11-1,-,TRBJ2-3,-,TGTGCCAGCAGCTCCGAGAGGTCCACAGATACGCAGTATTTT,CASSSERSTDTQYF
TRBV2,few,TRBJ2-3,-,TGTGCCAGCAGTGTACGTAGCGGCACAGATACGCAGTATTTT,CASSVRSGTDTQYF
TRBV19,-,TRBJ2-7,TRBD2,TGTGCCAGTCTCGGAGCAGGTAGCGGGAGCTCCTACGAGCAGTACTTC,CASLGAGSGSSYEQYF
TRBV18,-,TRBJ2-7,TRBD1,TGTGCCAGCTCACCACCGGGACAGGGCTACGAGCAGTACTTC,CASSPPGQGYEQYF
TRBV19,-,TRBJ2-2,-,TGTGCCAGTAGCGCAAGCGGTAACACCGGGGAGCTGTTTTTT,CASSASGNTGELFF
TRBV23-1,few,TRBJ2-7,-,TGCGCCAGCAGTCTTGGGCAAATTCCCTACGAGCAGTACTTC,CASSLGQIPYEQYF
TRBV2,-,TRBJ2-7,TRBD1,TGTGCCAGCAGTGGGAGACAGGGCAGCGACGAGCAGTACTTC,CASSGRQGSDEQYF